This T cell receptor beta chain was sequenced for a study of cytomegalovirus exposure and HLA in healthy donors. A single count supports this clone. What it binds is not known. PCR employed 60 Vbeta and 13 Jbeta primers. Libraries were prepared by immunoSEQ multiplex PCR; TCRdb keeps only in-frame clonotypes and omits some of them. The table lists roughly 230,000 clones, 85% to 95% of them singletons. Broader study findings: TCR beta chain V- and J-gene trimming was linked, in a later analysis, to a missense variant in DCLRE1C.

The sample consisted of PBMCs. The source is a girl aged 2 to 10 in good health and CMV-seronegative.

In DNA form, the CDR3 reads TGTGCCAGCTCACCCAGGACAGATACGCAGTATTTT. This gives the protein CASSPRTDTQYF. The chain uses TRBV18 and TRBJ2-3, with D uncertain. CDR1 KGHSH and CDR2 LQKENI come from the germline V gene. CDR3 length: 12 residues. V was pared by 3 bases and J by 3 bases, with 4 bases between.